This is a list of T cell receptor beta chains from one sample in a study of CD8 T cells in ankylosing spondylitis. TCRdb reanalysed the 5' RACE reads using MiXCR and keeps one entry per CDR3 protein. This sample yields 120,000 to 150,000 distinct CDR3 sequences, of which 8% to 9% are seen a single time; more than 7% belongs to the top ten. Specimen: synovial fluid, either unsorted or a sorted T cell fraction (not recorded which). Source of these receptors: a male donor with ankylosing spondylitis. CDR3s include the opening cysteine and the closing phenylalanine or tryptophan. Each record gives: D gene, clone size, J gene, CDR3 length, V gene, CDR3 protein, CDR3 DNA. The D gene is left open where the match is weak. A row's size may be missing; if present it is once, few, many or a size class.

D gene: -
clone size: many
J gene: TRBJ2-1
CDR3 length: 14
V gene: TRBV6-2/TRBV6-3
CDR3 protein: CASSYGGLRNEQFF
CDR3 DNA: TGTGCCAGCAGTTACGGGGGACTCCGCAATGAGCAGTTCTTC

D gene: -
clone size: few
J gene: TRBJ2-1
CDR3 length: 19
V gene: TRBV5-1
CDR3 protein: CASNNRGSGTVGSYNEQFF
CDR3 DNA: TGCGCCAGCAATAACAGGGGTAGCGGGACAGTGGGCTCCTACAATGAGCAGTTCTTC

D gene: -
clone size: many
J gene: TRBJ1-5
CDR3 length: 17
V gene: TRBV6-2/TRBV6-3
CDR3 protein: CASSRPNRAGFNQPQHF
CDR3 DNA: TGTGCCAGCAGTCGACCGAACAGGGCCGGCTTCAATCAGCCCCAGCATTTT

D gene: -
clone size: few
J gene: TRBJ2-7
CDR3 length: 13
V gene: TRBV6-5
CDR3 protein: CASSFTLTYEQYF
CDR3 DNA: TGTGCCAGCAGTTTCACTCTCACCTACGAGCAGTACTTC

D gene: TRBD2
clone size: few
J gene: TRBJ2-2
CDR3 length: 17
V gene: TRBV4-2
CDR3 protein: CASSQIIAGVDTGELFF
CDR3 DNA: TGTGCCAGCAGCCAAATCATAGCGGGAGTGGACACCGGGGAGCTGTTTTTT

D gene: TRBD2
clone size: many
J gene: TRBJ2-1
CDR3 length: 18
V gene: TRBV9
CDR3 protein: CASSVENFGRALHNEQFF
CDR3 DNA: TGTGCCAGCAGCGTAGAAAACTTCGGGAGGGCCCTCCACAATGAGCAGTTCTTC

D gene: -
clone size: -
J gene: TRBJ1-1
CDR3 length: 15
V gene: TRBV4-3
CDR3 protein: CASSQIRDGNTEAFF
CDR3 DNA: TGCGCCAGCAGCCAAATCCGGGACGGGAACACTGAAGCTTTCTTT

D gene: -
clone size: few
J gene: TRBJ2-1
CDR3 length: 17
V gene: TRBV6-1
CDR3 protein: CASSPQGRGLSYNEQFF
CDR3 DNA: TGTGCCAGCAGTCCCCAGGGGAGGGGGCTCTCCTACAATGAGCAGTTCTTC

D gene: -
clone size: many
J gene: TRBJ1-2
CDR3 length: 13
V gene: TRBV20-1
CDR3 protein: CSASLGGNYGYTF
CDR3 DNA: TGCAGTGCTAGTCTTGGGGGGAACTATGGCTACACCTTC

D gene: -
clone size: few
J gene: TRBJ2-7
CDR3 length: 15
V gene: TRBV6-5
CDR3 protein: CASSYFRYPSYEQYF
CDR3 DNA: TGTGCCAGCAGTTACTTCAGGTACCCCTCCTACGAGCAGTACTTC

D gene: -
clone size: few
J gene: TRBJ2-7
CDR3 length: 14
V gene: TRBV18
CDR3 protein: CASSPLDGTYEQYF
CDR3 DNA: TGTGCCAGCTCACCATTGGACGGAACCTACGAGCAGTACTTC

D gene: -
clone size: few
J gene: TRBJ1-4
CDR3 length: 15
V gene: TRBV20-1
CDR3 protein: CSARETDRGYQKLFF
CDR3 DNA: TGCAGTGCTAGAGAGACAGATCGGGGGTATCAAAAACTGTTTTTT

D gene: -
clone size: many
J gene: TRBJ2-3
CDR3 length: 14
V gene: TRBV20-1
CDR3 protein: CSAGDTSSTDTQYF
CDR3 DNA: TGCAGTGCTGGAGATACCTCTAGCACAGATACGCAGTATTTT

D gene: -
clone size: few
J gene: TRBJ1-4
CDR3 length: 16
V gene: TRBV27
CDR3 protein: CASSPKSREANEKLFF
CDR3 DNA: TGTGCCAGCAGTCCGAAATCTAGAGAGGCTAATGAAAAACTGTTTTTT

D gene: -
clone size: many
J gene: TRBJ1-1
CDR3 length: 13
V gene: TRBV12-3/TRBV12-4
CDR3 protein: CASSTPMNTEAFF
CDR3 DNA: TGTGCCAGCAGTACACCAATGAACACTGAAGCTTTCTTT

D gene: TRBD1
clone size: -
J gene: TRBJ2-5
CDR3 length: 15
V gene: TRBV7-9
CDR3 protein: CASSPGGQIEETQYF
CDR3 DNA: TGTGCCAGCAGCCCAGGGGGACAGATCGAAGAGACCCAGTACTTC

D gene: -
clone size: -
J gene: TRBJ2-5
CDR3 length: 16
V gene: TRBV5-1
CDR3 protein: CASSLAGGSLSETQYF
CDR3 DNA: TGCGCCAGCAGCTTGGCCGGCGGCAGTTTGAGCGAGACCCAGTACTTC

D gene: TRBD2
clone size: -
J gene: TRBJ2-3
CDR3 length: 16
V gene: TRBV6-1
CDR3 protein: CASSPGSGGGSRVKYF
CDR3 DNA: TGTGCCAGCAGCCCAGGGAGCGGGGGGGGCAGTCGGGTCAAGTATTTT

D gene: TRBD1
clone size: many
J gene: TRBJ1-1
CDR3 length: 14
V gene: TRBV20-1
CDR3 protein: CSARGTVPNTEAFF
CDR3 DNA: TGCAGTGCCAGGGGGACAGTACCGAACACTGAAGCTTTCTTT

D gene: TRBD1
clone size: -
J gene: TRBJ1-2
CDR3 length: 18
V gene: TRBV12-3/TRBV12-4
CDR3 protein: CACSLYKIRDSYNYGYTF
CDR3 DNA: TGTGCCTGCAGTTTATACAAAATTCGGGACAGTTATAACTATGGCTACACCTTC

D gene: -
clone size: -
J gene: TRBJ2-7
CDR3 length: 11
V gene: TRBV20-1
CDR3 protein: CSATDWAEQYF
CDR3 DNA: TGCAGTGCTACCGACTGGGCAGAGCAGTACTTC

D gene: TRBD1
clone size: -
J gene: TRBJ1-1
CDR3 length: 13
V gene: TRBV28
CDR3 protein: CASSDRGLGEAFF
CDR3 DNA: TGTGCCAGCAGCGACAGGGGGCTTGGTGAAGCTTTCTTT

D gene: -
clone size: few
J gene: TRBJ1-6
CDR3 length: 12
V gene: TRBV6-5
CDR3 protein: CASRRPNSPLHF
CDR3 DNA: TGTGCCAGCAGGCGACCCAATTCACCCCTCCACTTT

D gene: TRBD2
clone size: few
J gene: TRBJ2-3
CDR3 length: 15
V gene: TRBV12-3/TRBV12-4
CDR3 protein: CASARSGRVTDTQYF
CDR3 DNA: TGTGCCAGCGCCCGTAGCGGGAGGGTCACAGATACGCAGTATTTT

D gene: TRBD1
clone size: few
J gene: TRBJ2-5
CDR3 length: 15
V gene: TRBV24-1
CDR3 protein: CATSDQTGGGETQYF
CDR3 DNA: TGTGCCACCAGTGACCAGACAGGGGGCGGGGAGACCCAGTACTTC

D gene: -
clone size: many
J gene: TRBJ1-2
CDR3 length: 12
V gene: TRBV3-1
CDR3 protein: CASSQRGYGYTF
CDR3 DNA: TGTGCCAGCAGCCAGAGGGGCTATGGCTACACCTTC

D gene: TRBD2
clone size: few
J gene: TRBJ2-1
CDR3 length: 16
V gene: TRBV24-1
CDR3 protein: CATSDPASGGRHEQFF
CDR3 DNA: TGTGCCACCAGTGATCCCGCTAGCGGGGGCCGACATGAGCAGTTCTTC

D gene: -
clone size: many
J gene: TRBJ2-3
CDR3 length: 14
V gene: TRBV16
CDR3 protein: CASSQLVRTDTQYF
CDR3 DNA: TGTGCCAGCAGCCAATTAGTACGCACAGATACGCAGTATTTT

D gene: -
clone size: few
J gene: TRBJ2-5
CDR3 length: 12
V gene: TRBV6-2/TRBV6-3
CDR3 protein: CASGRNQETQYF
CDR3 DNA: TGTGCCAGTGGTAGGAACCAAGAGACCCAGTACTTC